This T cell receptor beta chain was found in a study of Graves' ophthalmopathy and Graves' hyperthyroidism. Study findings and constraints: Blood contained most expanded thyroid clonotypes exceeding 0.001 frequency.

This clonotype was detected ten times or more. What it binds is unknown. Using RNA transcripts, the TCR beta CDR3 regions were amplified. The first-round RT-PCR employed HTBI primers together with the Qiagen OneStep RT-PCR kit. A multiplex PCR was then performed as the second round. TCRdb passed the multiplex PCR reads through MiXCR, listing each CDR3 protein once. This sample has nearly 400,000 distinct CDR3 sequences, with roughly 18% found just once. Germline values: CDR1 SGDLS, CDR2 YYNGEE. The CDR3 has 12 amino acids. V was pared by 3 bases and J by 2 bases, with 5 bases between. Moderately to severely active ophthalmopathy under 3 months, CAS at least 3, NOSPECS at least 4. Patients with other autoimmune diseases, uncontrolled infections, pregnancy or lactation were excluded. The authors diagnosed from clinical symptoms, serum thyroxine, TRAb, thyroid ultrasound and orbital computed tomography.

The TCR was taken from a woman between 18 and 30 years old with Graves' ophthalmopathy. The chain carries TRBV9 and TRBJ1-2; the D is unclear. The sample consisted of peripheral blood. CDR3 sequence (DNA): TGTGCCAGCAGCGCTATAAACTATGGCTACACCTTC. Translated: CASSAINYGYTF.